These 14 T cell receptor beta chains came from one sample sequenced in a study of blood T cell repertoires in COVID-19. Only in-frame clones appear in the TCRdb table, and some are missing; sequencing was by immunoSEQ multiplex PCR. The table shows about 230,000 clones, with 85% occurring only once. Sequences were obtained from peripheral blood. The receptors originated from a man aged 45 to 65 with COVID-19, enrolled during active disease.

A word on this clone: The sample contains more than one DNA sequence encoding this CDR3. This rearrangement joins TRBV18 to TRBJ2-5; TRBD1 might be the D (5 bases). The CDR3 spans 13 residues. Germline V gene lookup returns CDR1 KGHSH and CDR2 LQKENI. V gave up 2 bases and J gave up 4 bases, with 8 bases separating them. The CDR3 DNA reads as TGTGCCAGCTCACCAAGGCAGGGAGAGACCCAGTACTTC. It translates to CASSPRQGETQYF.

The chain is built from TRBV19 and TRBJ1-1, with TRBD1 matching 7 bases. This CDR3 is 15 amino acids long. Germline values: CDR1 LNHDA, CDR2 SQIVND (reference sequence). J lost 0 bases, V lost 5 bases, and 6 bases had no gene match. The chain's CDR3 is CASSSGTAMNTEAFF. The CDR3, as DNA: TGTGCCAGTAGTTCAGGGACAGCCATGAACACTGAAGCTTTCTTT.

The CDR3 is CASSESKQGTGNTIYF. The CDR3, as DNA: TGTGCCAGCAGTGAGTCCAAACAGGGAACTGGAAACACCATATATTTT. The V call is TRBV25-1, the J call TRBJ1-3; a possible D gene is TRBD1 (6 bases). Germline CDR1 is MGHDK and CDR2 is SYGVNS. This CDR3 has 16 amino acids. The ends were cut back, 3 bases at V and 2 bases at J, with 14 bases in the middle.

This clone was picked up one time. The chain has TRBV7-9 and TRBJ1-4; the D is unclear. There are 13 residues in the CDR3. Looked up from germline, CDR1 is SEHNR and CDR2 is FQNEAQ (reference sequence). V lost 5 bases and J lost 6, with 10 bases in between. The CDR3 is CASSADIHEKLFF. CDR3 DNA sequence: TGTGCCAGCAGCGCAGACATTCATGAAAAACTGTTTTTT.

CDR3 amino acids: CASSSNRGDSYNEQFF. The CDR3 nucleotides are TGTGCCAGCAGCTCCAACCGGGGGGATTCCTACAATGAGCAGTTCTTC. The chain carries TRBV7-9 and TRBJ2-1; 7 bases line up with TRBD2. Trimming took 4 bases from V and 1 from J; bases not matched to a gene: 7. This CDR3 is 16 amino acids long. Germline values: CDR1 SEHNR, CDR2 FQNEAQ (reference sequence).

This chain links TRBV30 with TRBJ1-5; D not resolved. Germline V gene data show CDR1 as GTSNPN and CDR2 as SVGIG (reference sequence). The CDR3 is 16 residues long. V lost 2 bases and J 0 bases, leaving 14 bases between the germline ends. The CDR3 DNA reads TGTGCCTGGAGTAGTGCCAGCGGATATAGCAATCAGCCCCAGCATTTT. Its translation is CAWSSASGYSNQPQHF. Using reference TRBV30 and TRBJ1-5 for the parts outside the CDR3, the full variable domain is SQTIHQWPATLVQPVGSPLSLECTVEGTSNPNLYWYRQAAGRGLQLLFYSVGIGQISSEVPQNLSASRPQDRQFILSSKKLLLSDSGFYLCAWSSASGYSNQPQHFGDGTRLSIL.

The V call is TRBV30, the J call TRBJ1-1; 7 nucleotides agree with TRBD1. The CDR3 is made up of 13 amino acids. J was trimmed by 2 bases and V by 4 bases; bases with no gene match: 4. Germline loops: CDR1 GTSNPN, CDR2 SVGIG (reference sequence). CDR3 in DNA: TGTGCCTGGAAAAAGGGGGCTAACACTGAAGCTTTCTTT. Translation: CAWKKGANTEAFF.

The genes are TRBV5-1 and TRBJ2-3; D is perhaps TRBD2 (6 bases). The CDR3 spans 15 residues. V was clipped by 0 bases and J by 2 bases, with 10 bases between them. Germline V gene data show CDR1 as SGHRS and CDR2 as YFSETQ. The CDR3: CASSLVGGDTDTQYF. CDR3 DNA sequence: TGCGCCAGCAGCTTGGTTGGCGGGGACACAGATACGCAGTATTTT. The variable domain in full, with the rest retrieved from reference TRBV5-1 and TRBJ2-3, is KAGVTQTPRYLIKTRGQQVTLSCSPISGHRSVSWYQQTPGQGLQFLFEYFSETQRNKGNFPGRFSGRQFSNSRSEMNVSTLELGDSALYLCASSLVGGDTDTQYFGPGTRLTVL.

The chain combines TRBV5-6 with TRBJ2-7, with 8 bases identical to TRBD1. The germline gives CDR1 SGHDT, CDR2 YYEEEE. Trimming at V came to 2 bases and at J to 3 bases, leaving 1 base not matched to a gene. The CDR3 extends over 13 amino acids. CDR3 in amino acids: CASSFGTGYEQYF. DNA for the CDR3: TGTGCCAGCAGCTTCGGGACAGGCTACGAGCAGTACTTC. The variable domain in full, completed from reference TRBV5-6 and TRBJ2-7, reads DAGVTQSPTHLIKTRGQQVTLRCSPKSGHDTVSWYQQALGQGPQFIFQYYEEEERQRGNFPDRFSGHQFPNYSSELNVNALLLGDSALYLCASSFGTGYEQYFGPGTRLTVT.

The CDR3 bases are TGTGCCAGCAGCTTTACACAGGGGGCAGGTACCGGGGAGCTGTTTTTT. It translates to CASSFTQGAGTGELFF. The V gene is TRBV7-9, the J gene TRBJ2-2; 9 nucleotides align to TRBD1. Germline V CDR1 and CDR2: SEHNR, FQNEAQ (reference sequence). The CDR3 loop spans 16 amino acids. The V and J ends lost 3 bases and 5 bases, in that order; junction bases with no gene match: 7.

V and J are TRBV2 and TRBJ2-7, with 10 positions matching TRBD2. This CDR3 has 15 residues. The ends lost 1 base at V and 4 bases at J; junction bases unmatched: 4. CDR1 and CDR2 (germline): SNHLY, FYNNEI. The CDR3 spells CASSEEAGGPYEQYF. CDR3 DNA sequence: TGTGCCAGCAGTGAAGAAGCGGGGGGGCCGTACGAGCAGTACTTC. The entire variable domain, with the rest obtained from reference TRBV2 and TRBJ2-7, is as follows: EPEVTQTPSHQVTQMGQEVILRCVPISNHLYFYWYRQILGQKVEFLVSFYNNEISEKSEIFDDQFSVERPDGSNFTLKIRSTKLEDSAMYFCASSEEAGGPYEQYFGPGTRLTVT.

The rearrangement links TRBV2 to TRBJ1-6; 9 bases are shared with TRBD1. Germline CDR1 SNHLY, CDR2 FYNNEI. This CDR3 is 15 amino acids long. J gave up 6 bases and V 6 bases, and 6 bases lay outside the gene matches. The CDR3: CASRGTGGFNSPLHF. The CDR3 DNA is TGTGCCAGCAGAGGAACAGGGGGCTTTAATTCACCCCTCCACTTT.

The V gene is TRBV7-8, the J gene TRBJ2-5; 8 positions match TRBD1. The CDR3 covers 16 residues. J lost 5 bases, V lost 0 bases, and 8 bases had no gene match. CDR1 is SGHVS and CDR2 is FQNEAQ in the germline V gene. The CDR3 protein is CASSLARQGARETQYF. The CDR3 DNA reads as TGTGCCAGCAGCTTAGCGAGGCAGGGGGCGCGGGAGACCCAGTACTTC. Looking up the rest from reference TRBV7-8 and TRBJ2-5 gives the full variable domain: GAGVSQSPRYKVAKRGQDVALRCDPISGHVSLFWYQQALGQGPEFLTYFQNEAQLDKSGLPSDRFFAERPEGSVSTLKIQRTQQEDSAVYLCASSLARQGARETQYFGPGTRLLVL.

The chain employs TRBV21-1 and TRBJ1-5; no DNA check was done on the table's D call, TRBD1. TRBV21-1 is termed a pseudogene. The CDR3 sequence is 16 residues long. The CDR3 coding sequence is TGTGCCAGCAGCAATAGGGACAGTACATACCGACAGCCCCAGCATTTT. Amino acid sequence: CASSNRDSTYRQPQHF.